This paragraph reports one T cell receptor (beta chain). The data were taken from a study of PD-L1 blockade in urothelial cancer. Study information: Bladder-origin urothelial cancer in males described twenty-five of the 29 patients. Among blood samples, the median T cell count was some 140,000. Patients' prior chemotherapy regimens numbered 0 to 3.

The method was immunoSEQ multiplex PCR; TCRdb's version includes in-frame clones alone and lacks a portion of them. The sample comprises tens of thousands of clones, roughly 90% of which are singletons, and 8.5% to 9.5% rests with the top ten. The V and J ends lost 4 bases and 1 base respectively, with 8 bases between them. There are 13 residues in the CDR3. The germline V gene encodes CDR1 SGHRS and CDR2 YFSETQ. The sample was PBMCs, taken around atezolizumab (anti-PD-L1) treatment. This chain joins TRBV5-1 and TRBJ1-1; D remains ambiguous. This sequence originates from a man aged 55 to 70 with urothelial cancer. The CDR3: CASSLQENTEAFF. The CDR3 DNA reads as TGCGCCAGCAGCCTTCAGGAGAACACTGAAGCTTTCTTT.